Listed below are T cell receptor beta chains from one sample, sequenced in a study of CD8 T cells in ankylosing spondylitis. TCRdb re-analysed the 5' RACE reads in MiXCR, keeping a single row per CDR3 protein. The sample records about 420,000 distinct CDR3 sequences, about a fifth being singletons. Material: blood, either unsorted or a sorted T cell fraction (not recorded which). The origin of the receptors is a male donor with ankylosing spondylitis. The conserved cysteine and the conserved F or W are not part of the CDR3 here. The order of the fields is CDR3 protein, J gene, V gene, CDR3 length, D gene. D genes are given only for firm matches.

CDR3aa: ASSQLGFNQPQH
j_gene: TRBJ1-5
v_gene: TRBV14
len: 12
d_gene: NA

CDR3aa: ASSRTPPGGFNEQF
j_gene: TRBJ2-1
v_gene: TRBV4-3
len: 14
d_gene: TRBD2

CDR3aa: ASSTRHSQETQY
j_gene: TRBJ2-5
v_gene: TRBV27
len: 12
d_gene: NA

CDR3aa: SAGTSGYEQY
j_gene: TRBJ2-7
v_gene: TRBV20-1
len: 10
d_gene: TRBD2

CDR3aa: SARSGGRETQY
j_gene: TRBJ2-5
v_gene: TRBV20-1
len: 11
d_gene: TRBD1

CDR3aa: ASSIGQFQETQY
j_gene: TRBJ2-5
v_gene: TRBV5-1
len: 12
d_gene: NA

CDR3aa: ASSEPGQGYEQY
j_gene: TRBJ2-7
v_gene: TRBV25-1
len: 12
d_gene: TRBD1

CDR3aa: ATPRQPSLEFHSPLH
j_gene: TRBJ1-6
v_gene: TRBV10-3
len: 15
d_gene: NA

CDR3aa: AWRAVGGGYT
j_gene: TRBJ1-2
v_gene: TRBV30
len: 10
d_gene: NA

CDR3aa: ATSRVYTGREDEQY
j_gene: TRBJ2-7
v_gene: TRBV15
len: 14
d_gene: TRBD2

CDR3aa: ASSPLPIGGYT
j_gene: TRBJ1-2
v_gene: TRBV2
len: 11
d_gene: NA

CDR3aa: AWSQGQGWEDYGYT
j_gene: TRBJ1-2
v_gene: TRBV30
len: 14
d_gene: TRBD1

CDR3aa: ASSHPPGREETQY
j_gene: TRBJ2-5
v_gene: TRBV3-1
len: 13
d_gene: NA